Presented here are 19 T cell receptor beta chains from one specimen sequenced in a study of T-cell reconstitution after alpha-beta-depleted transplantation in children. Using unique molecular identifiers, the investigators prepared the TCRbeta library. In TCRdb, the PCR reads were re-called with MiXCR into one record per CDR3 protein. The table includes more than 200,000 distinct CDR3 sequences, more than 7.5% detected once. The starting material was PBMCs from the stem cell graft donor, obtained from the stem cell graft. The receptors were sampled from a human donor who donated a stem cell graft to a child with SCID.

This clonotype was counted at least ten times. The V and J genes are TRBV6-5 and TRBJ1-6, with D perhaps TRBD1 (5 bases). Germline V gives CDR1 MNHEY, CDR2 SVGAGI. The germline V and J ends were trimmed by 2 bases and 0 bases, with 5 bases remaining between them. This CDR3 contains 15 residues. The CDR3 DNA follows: TGTGCCAGCAGTTACGGGGGCTCCTATAATTCACCCCTCCACTTT. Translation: CASSYGGSYNSPLHF.

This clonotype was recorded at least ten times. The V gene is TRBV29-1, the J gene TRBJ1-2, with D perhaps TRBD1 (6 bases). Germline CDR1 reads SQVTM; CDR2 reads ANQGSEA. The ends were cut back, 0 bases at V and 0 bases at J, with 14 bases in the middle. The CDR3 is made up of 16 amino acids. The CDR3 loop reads CSVEDDSDSPNYGYTF. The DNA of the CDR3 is TGCAGCGTTGAAGATGACTCGGACAGCCCTAACTATGGCTACACCTTC.

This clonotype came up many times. The CDR3 nucleotides read TGTGCCAGCTCACCGGGGACACGTAATCAGCCCCAGCATTTT. This translates into CASSPGTRNQPQHF. The chain is built from TRBV18 and TRBJ1-5; tentative D call: TRBD1 (6 bases). The germline gives CDR1 KGHSH, CDR2 LQKENI. The length of the CDR3 is 14 residues. V was clipped by 3 bases and J by 4 bases, with 10 bases between them.

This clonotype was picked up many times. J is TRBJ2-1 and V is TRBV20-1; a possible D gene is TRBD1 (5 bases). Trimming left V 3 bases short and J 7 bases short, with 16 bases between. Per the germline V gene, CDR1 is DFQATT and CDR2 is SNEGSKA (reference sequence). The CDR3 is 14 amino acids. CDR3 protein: CSARGGAGPNEQFF. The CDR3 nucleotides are TGCAGTGCTAGGGGTGGGGCAGGGCCGAATGAGCAGTTCTTC.

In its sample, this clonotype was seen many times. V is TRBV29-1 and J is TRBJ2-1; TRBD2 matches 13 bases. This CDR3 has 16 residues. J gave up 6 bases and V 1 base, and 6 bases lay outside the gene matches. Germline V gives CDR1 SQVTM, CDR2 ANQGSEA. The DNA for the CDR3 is TGCAGCGTTGAAGGACAACTAGCGGGGGGGCCCAATGAGCAGTTCTTC. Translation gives CSVEGQLAGGPNEQFF.

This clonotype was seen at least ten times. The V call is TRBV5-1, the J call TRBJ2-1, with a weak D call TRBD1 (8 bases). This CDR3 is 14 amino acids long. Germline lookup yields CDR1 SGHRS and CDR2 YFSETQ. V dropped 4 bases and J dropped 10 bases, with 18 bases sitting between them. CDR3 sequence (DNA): TGCGCCAGCAGCAGGAAGACAGGGGAGGGGGAGCAGTTCTTC. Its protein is CASSRKTGEGEQFF.

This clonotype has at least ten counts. The CDR3 loop is CASSADGNTEAFF. The CDR3 DNA is TGTGCCAGCAGCGCAGACGGGAACACTGAAGCTTTCTTT. The chain employs TRBV7-8 and TRBJ1-1; D gene uncertain. The CDR3 runs 13 residues. The V gene's germline CDR1 is SGHVS and CDR2 FQNEAQ. Trimming stripped 5 bases from V and 1 base from J, with 8 bases between. The whole variable domain, filled in from reference TRBV7-8 and TRBJ1-1, reads GAGVSQSPRYKVAKRGQDVALRCDPISGHVSLFWYQQALGQGPEFLTYFQNEAQLDKSGLPSDRFFAERPEGSVSTLKIQRTQQEDSAVYLCASSADGNTEAFFGQGTRLTVV.

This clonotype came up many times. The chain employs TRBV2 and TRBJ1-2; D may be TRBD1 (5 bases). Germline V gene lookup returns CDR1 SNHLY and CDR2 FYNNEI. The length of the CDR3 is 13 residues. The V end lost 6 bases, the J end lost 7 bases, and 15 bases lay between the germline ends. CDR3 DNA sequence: TGTGCCAGCAGCGCGACAGCGCCGTTTGGCTACACCTTC. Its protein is CASSATAPFGYTF.

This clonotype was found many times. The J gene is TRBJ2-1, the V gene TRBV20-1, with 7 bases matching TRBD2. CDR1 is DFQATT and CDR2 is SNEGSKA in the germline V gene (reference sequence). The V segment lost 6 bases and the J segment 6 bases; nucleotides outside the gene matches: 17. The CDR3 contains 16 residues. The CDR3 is CSAFRLAAYTGNEQFF. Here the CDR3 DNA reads TGCAGTGCCTTCCGTCTAGCGGCGTACACCGGCAATGAGCAGTTCTTC.

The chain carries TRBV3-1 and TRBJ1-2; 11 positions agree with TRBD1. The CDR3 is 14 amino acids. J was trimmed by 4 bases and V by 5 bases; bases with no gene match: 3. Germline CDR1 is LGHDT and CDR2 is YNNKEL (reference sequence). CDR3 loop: CASSAGTGGYGYTF. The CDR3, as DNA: TGTGCCAGCAGCGCCGGGACAGGGGGCTATGGCTACACCTTC. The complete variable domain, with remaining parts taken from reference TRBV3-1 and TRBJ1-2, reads DTAVSQTPKYLVTQMGNDKSIKCEQNLGHDTMYWYKQDSKKFLKIMFSYNNKELIINETVPNRFSPKSPDKAHLNLHINSLELGDSAVYFCASSAGTGGYGYTFGSGTRLTVV.

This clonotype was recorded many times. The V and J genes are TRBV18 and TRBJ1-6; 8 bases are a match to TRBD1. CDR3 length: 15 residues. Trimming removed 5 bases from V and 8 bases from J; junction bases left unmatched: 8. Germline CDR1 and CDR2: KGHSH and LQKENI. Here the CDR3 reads CASSSLGQGDSPLHF. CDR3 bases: TGTGCCAGCTCAAGCCTCGGACAGGGAGATTCACCCCTCCACTTT.

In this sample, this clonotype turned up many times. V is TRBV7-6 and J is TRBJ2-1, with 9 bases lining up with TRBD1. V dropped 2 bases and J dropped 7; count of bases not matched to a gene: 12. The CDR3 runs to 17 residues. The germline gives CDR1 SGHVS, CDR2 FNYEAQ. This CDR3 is CASSLTGGAVLSNEQFF. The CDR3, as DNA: TGTGCCAGCAGCTTAACAGGGGGCGCCGTTTTATCAAATGAGCAGTTCTTC.

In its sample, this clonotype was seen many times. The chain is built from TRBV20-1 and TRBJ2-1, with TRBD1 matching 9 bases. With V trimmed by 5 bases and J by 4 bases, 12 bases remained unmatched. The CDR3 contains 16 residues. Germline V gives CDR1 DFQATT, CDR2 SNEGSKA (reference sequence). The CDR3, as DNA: TGCAGTGCTTTTCGACAGGGGGGACAGAGATACAATGAGCAGTTCTTC. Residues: CSAFRQGGQRYNEQFF.

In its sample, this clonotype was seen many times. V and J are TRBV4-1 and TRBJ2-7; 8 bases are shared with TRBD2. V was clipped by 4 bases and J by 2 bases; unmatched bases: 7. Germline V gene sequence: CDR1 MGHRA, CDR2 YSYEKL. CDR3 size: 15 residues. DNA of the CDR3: TGCGCCAGCAGCCCTAATTCGGGGGGGGCCTACGAGCAGTACTTC. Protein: CASSPNSGGAYEQYF.

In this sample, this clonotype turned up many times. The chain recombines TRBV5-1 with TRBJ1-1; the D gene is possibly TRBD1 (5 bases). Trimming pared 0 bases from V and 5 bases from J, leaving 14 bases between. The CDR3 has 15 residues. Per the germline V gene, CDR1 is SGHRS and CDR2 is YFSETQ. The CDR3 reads CASSLGPGTETEAFF. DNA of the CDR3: TGCGCCAGCAGCTTGGGGCCTGGGACGGAGACTGAAGCTTTCTTT.

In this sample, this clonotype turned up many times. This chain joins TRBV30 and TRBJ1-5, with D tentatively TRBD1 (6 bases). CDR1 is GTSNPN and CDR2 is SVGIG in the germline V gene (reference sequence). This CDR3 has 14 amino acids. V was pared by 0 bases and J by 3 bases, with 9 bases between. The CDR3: CAWSVGQSNQPQHF. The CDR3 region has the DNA TGTGCCTGGAGTGTCGGACAGTCCAATCAGCCCCAGCATTTT.

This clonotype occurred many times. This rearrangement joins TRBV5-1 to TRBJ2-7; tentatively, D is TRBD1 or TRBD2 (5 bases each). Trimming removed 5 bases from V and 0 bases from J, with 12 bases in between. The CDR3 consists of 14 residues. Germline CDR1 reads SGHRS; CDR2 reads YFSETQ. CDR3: CASRGTAGSYEQYF. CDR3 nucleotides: TGCGCCAGCAGAGGGACGGCCGGCTCCTACGAGCAGTACTTC.

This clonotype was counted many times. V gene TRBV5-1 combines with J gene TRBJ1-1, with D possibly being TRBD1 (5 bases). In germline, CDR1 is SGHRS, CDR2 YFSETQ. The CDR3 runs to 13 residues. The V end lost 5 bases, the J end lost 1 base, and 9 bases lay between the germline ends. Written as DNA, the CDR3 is TGCGCCAGCAGTAAACAGGAGAACACTGAAGCTTTCTTT. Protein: CASSKQENTEAFF.

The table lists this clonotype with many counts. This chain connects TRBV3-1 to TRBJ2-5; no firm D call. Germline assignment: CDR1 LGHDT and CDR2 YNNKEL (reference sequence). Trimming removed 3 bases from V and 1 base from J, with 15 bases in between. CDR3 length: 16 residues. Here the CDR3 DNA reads TGTGCCAGCAGCCAGAAACTTTTGACGGGCCAAGAGACCCAGTACTTC. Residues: CASSQKLLTGQETQYF.